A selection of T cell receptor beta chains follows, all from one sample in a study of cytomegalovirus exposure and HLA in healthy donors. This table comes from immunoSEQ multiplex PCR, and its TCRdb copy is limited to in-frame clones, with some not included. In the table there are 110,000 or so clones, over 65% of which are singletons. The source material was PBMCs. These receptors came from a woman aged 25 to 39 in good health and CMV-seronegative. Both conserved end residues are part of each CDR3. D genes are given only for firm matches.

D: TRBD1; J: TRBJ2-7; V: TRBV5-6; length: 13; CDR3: CASSLTGTYEQYF
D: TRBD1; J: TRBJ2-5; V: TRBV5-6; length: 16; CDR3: CASNPWDRPRQETQYF
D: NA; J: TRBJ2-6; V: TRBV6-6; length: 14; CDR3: CATFWGPGANVLTF
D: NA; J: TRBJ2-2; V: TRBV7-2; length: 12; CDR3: CASSASTGELFF
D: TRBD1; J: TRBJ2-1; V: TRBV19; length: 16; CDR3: CASSLRGTGRRNEQFF
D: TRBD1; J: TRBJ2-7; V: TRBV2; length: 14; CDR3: CASSAGTGGREQYF
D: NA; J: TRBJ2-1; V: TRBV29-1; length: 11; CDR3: CSVERDAEQFF
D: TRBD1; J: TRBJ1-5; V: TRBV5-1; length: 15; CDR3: CASSPSTGRNQPQHF
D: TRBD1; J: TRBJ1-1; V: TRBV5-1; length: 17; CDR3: CASSPNPGQFMNTEAFF
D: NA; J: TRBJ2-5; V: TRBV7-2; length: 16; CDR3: CASSLVSSYVQETQYF
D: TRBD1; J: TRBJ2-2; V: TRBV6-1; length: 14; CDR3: CASTRTGVTGELFF
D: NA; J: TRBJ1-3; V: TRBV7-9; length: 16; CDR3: CASSSDRDLSGNTIYF
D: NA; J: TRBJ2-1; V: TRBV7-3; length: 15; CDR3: CASSLGVTSYNEQFF
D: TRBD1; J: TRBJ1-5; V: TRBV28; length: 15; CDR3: CASSPWGDRVQPQHF
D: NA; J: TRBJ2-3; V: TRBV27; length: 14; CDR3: CASSLGAGTDTQYF
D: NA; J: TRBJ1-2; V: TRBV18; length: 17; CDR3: CASSPTRGQSVIGGYTF
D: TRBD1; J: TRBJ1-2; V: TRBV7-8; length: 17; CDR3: CASSLAAGGWSTRGYTF
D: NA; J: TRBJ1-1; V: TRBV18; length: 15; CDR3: CASSLNQLRNTEAFF
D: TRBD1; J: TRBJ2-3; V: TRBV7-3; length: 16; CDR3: CASSPGQGFGTDTQYF
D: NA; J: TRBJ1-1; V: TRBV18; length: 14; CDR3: CASSQGQANTEAFF
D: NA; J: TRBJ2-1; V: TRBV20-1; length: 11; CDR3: CSARWATEQFF
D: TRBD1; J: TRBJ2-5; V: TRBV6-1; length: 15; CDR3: CASRARGLGARTQYF
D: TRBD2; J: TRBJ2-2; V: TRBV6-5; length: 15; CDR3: CASSYRGGSAGELFF
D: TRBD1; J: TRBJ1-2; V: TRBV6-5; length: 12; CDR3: CASRSQGISYTF
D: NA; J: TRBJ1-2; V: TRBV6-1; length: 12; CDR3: CASSELEGGYTF
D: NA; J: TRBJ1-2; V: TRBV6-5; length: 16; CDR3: CASSYMRQVPQRGYTF
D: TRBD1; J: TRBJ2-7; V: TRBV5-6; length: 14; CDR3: CASSRRQGIYEQYF
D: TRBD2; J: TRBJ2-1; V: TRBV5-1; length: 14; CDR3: CASSLAGGDNEQFF
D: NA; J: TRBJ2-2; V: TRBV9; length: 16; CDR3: CASSLTSGENTGELFF
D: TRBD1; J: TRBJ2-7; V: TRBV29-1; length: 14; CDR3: CSVEAPGQWYEQYF
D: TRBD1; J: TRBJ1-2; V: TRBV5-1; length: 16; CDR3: CASSPSGGQGSYGYTF
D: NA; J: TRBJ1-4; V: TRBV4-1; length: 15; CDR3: CASSPGGGPNEKLFF
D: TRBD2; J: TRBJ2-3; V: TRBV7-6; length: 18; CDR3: CASSLDRASGGFTDTQYF
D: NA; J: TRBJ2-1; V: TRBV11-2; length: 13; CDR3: CASSLYRDNEQFF
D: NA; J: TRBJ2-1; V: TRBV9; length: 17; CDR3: CASSVAGNIPTYNEQFF
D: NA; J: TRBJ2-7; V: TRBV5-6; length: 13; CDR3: CASSFGGPYEQYF
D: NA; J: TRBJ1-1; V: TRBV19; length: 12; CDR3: CASRQENTEAFF
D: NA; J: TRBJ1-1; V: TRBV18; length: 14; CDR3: CASSPTDRNTEAFF
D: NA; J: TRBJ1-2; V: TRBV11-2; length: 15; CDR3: CASSLDRNRVYGYTF
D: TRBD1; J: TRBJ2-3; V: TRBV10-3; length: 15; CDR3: CAISEGQGAPDTQYF
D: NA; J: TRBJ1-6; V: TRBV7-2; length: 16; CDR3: CASSLVPTGTVSPLHF
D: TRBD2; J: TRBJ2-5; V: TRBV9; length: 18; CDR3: CASSERWTSGGRGETQYF
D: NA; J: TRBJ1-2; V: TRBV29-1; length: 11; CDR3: CGAGQGHGYTF
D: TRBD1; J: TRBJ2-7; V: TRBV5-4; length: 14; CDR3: CASSSKDRENEQYF
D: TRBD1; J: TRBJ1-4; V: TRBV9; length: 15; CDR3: CASSMTGDPNEKLFF
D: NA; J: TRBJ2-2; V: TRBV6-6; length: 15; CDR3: CASSPPERVTGELFF
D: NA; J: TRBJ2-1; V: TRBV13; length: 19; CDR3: CASSLRASRDQISYNEQFF
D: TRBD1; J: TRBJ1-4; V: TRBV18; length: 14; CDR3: CASSQGARGEKLFF
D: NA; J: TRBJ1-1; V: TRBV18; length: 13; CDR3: CASSPGLNTEAFF
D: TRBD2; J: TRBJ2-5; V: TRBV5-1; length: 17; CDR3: CASSLVAGGPGQETQYF
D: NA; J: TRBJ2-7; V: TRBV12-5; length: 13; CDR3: CASGVHRGSVQYF